This record looks at one T cell receptor (beta chain) sequence and its context. Germline V lookup: CDR1 MNHEY, CDR2 SMNVEV (reference sequence). With 4 bases removed from V and 4 bases from J, the gap between germline ends came to 10 bases. The CDR3 is 13 residues long. Under the authors' procedure: Reference gene primer amplification yielded estimated nucleated cell counts. Profiled with immunoSEQ multiplex PCR; TCRdb holds only in-frame clones, not every one. That table furnishes V, J and clone size, whereas the DNA furnished D and trimming. The sample has roughly 300,000 clones; around 87% are singletons. The record originates from a study of blood T cell repertoires in COVID-19. Turning to the study itself: The United States, Italy and Spain supplied acute and convalescent COVID-19 samples. Sources were T cells, B-cell-depleted T cells, or PBMCs; the material itself was cDNA or gDNA.

The chain joins TRBV27 to TRBJ1-2; D remains ambiguous. The sequencing sample was made of peripheral blood. The TCR sequence derives from a woman between 35 and 50 years old who had recovered from COVID-19. The CDR3 loop is CASSYSYLYGYTF. CDR3 nucleotides: TGTGCCAGCAGTTACAGCTACCTCTATGGCTACACCTTC.